This T cell receptor (beta chain) was sequenced in a study of CD8 T cells in Susac syndrome. CD8+ and CD4+ T cells from blood underwent TCR beta sequencing. Negative isolation yielded CD8+ and CD4+ T cells; FACS enriched TEMRA cells. The authors reverse transcribed roughly 0.5 to 1 ug RNA with random hexamers. TCRdb passed the immunoSEQ multiplex PCR reads through MiXCR, listing each CDR3 protein once. The sample has just over 150,000 distinct CDR3 sequences; approximately 94% are singletons. Trimming took 0 bases from V and 1 from J, leaving 8 bases between them. The CDR3 runs 16 residues. The germline CDR1 and CDR2 sequences are SGDLS and YYNGEE.

The genes are TRBV9 and TRBJ2-6; D not certain. The receptor was derived from a human donor with multiple sclerosis. What was sequenced was CD8+ T cells from PBMCs. The CDR3 region is CASSVVKGSGANVLTF. The CDR3 DNA is TGTGCCAGCAGCGTAGTAAAGGGATCTGGGGCCAACGTCCTGACTTTC.